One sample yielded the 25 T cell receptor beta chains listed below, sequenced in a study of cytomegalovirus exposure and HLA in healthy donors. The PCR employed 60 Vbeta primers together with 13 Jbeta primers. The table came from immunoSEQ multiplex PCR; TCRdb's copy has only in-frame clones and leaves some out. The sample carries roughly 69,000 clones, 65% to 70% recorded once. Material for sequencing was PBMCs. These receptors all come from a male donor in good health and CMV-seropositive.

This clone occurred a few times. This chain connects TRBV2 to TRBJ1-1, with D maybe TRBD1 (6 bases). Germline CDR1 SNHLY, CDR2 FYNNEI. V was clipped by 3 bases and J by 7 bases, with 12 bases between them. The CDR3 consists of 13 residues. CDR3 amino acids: CASSDYRVGEAFF. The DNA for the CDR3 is TGTGCCAGCAGTGATTACAGGGTTGGTGAAGCTTTCTTT. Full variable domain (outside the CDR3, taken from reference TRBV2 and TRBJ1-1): EPEVTQTPSHQVTQMGQEVILRCVPISNHLYFYWYRQILGQKVEFLVSFYNNEISEKSEIFDDQFSVERPDGSNFTLKIRSTKLEDSAMYFCASSDYRVGEAFFGQGTRLTVV.

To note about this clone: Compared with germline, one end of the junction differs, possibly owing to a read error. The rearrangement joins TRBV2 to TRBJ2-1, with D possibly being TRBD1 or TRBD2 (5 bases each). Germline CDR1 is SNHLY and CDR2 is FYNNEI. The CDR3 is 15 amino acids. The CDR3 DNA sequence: TGTGCCAGCAGCGAAGGGGAGCTTCAGTACAATGAGCAGTTCTTC. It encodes CASSEGELQYNEQFF.

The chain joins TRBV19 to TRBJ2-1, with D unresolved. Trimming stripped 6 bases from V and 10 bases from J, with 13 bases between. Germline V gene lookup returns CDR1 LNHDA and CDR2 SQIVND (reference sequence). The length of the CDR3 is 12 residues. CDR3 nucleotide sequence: TGTGCCAGTAGCCCCCTCCCGGAGGAGCAGTTCTTC. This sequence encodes CASSPLPEEQFF.

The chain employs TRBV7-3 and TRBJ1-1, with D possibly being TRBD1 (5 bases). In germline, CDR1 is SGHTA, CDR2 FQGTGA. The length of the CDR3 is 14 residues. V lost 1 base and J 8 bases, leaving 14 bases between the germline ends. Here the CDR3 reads CASSLSVGQGEAFF. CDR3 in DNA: TGTGCCAGCAGCTTAAGCGTTGGGCAGGGAGAAGCTTTCTTT. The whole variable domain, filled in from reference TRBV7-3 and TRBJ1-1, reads GAGVSQTPSNKVTEKGKYVELRCDPISGHTALYWYRQSLGQGPEFLIYFQGTGAADDSGLPNDRFFAVRPEGSVSTLKIQRTERGDSAVYLCASSLSVGQGEAFFGQGTRLTVV.

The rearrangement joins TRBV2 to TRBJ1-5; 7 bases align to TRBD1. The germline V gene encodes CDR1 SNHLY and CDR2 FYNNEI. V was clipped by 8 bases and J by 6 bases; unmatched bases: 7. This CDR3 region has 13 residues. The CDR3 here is CASSTGLIQPQHF. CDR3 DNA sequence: TGTGCCAGCTCGACAGGGTTGATTCAGCCCCAGCATTTT.

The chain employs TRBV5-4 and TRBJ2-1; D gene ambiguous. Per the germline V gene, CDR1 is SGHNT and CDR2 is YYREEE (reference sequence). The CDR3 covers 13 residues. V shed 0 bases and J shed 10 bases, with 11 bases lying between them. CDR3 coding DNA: TGTGCCAGCAGCTTGGTAGATGCGGAAGAGCAGTTCTTC. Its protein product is CASSLVDAEEQFF.

The CDR3 DNA reads as TGTGCCAGCTCACCACCGTTCGGGGGGGCATCGGATGAGCAGTTCTTC. Amino acid sequence: CASSPPFGGASDEQFF. The chain links TRBV18 to TRBJ2-1, with 8 bases aligning to TRBD2. This CDR3 is 16 amino acids long. Trimming took 0 bases from V and 8 from J; bases not matched to a gene: 9. Germline V gene lookup returns CDR1 KGHSH and CDR2 LQKENI.

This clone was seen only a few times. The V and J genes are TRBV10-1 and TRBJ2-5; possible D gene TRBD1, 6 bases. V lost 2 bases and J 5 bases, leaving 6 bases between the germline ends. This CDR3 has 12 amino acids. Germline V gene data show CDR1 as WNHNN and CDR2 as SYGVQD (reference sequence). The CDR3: CASSEGGETQYF. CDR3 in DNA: TGCGCCAGCAGTGAGGGGGGCGAGACCCAGTACTTC.

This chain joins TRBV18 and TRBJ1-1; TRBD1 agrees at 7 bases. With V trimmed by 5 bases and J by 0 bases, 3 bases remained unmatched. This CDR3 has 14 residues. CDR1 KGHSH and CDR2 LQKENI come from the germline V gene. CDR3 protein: CASSIDRVNTEAFF. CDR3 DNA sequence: TGTGCCAGCTCAATAGACAGGGTGAACACTGAAGCTTTCTTT. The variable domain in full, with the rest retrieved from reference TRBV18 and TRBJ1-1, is NAGVMQNPRHLVRRRGQEARLRCSPMKGHSHVYWYRQLPEEGLKFMVYLQKENIIDESGMPKERFSAEFPKEGPSILRIQQVVRGDSAAYFCASSIDRVNTEAFFGQGTRLTVV.

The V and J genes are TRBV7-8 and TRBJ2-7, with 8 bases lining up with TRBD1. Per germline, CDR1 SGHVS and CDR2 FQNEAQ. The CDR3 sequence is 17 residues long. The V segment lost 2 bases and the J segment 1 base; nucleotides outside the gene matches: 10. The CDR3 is CASSLRAGTGSSYEQYF. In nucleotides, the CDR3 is TGTGCCAGCAGCTTAAGGGCTGGGACAGGATCTTCCTACGAGCAGTACTTC.

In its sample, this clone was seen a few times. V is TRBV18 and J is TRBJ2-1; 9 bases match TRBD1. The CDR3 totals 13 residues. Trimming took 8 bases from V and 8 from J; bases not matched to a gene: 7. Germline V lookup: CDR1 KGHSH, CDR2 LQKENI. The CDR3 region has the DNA TGTGCCAGCCAAACGACAGGGGGATATGAGCAGTTCTTC. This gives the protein CASQTTGGYEQFF.

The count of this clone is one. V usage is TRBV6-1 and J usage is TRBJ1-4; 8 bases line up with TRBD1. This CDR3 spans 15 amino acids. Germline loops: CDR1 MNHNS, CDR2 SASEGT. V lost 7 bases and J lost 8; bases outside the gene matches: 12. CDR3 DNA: TGTGCCAGCACCCTACCCAGGGGGCTGGGGGAAAAACTGTTTTTT. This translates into CASTLPRGLGEKLFF.

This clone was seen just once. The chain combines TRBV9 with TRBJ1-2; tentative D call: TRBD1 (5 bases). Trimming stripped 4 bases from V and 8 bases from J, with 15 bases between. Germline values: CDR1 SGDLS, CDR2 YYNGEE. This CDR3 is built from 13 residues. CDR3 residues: CASSPQGKGGYTF. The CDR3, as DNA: TGTGCCAGCAGCCCGCAGGGAAAAGGGGGCTACACCTTC. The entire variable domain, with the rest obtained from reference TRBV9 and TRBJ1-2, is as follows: DSGVTQTPKHLITATGQRVTLRCSPRSGDLSVYWYQQSLDQGLQFLIQYYNGEERAKGNILERFSAQQFPDLHSELNLSSLELGDSALYFCASSPQGKGGYTFGSGTRLTVV.

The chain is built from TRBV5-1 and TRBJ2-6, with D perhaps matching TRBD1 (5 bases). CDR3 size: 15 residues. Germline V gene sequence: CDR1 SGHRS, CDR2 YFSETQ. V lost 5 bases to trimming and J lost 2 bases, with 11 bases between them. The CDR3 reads CASSNAGPGANVLTF. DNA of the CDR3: TGCGCCAGCAGTAATGCAGGGCCTGGGGCCAACGTCCTGACTTTC.

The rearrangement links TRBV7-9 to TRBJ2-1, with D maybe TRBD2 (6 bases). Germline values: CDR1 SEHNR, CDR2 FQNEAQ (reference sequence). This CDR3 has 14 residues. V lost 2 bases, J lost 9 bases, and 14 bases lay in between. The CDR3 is CASSLPMTRGEQFF. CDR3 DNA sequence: TGTGCCAGCAGCTTACCGATGACTAGAGGTGAGCAGTTCTTC.

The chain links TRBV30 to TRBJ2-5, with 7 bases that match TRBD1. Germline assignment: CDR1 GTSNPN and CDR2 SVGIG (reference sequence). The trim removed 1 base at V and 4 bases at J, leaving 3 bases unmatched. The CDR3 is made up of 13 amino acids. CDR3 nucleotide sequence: TGTGCCTGGAGTGAAGACAGGGTAGAGACCCAGTACTTC. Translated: CAWSEDRVETQYF.

The CDR3, as DNA: TGCAGCGTTGTAGGGCAGGGGGCTCGCGAGCAGTACTTC. Its translation: CSVVGQGAREQYF. This sequence joins TRBV29-1 and TRBJ2-7; 8 bases align to TRBD1. After removal of 4 bases from V and 6 bases from J, the junction contained 8 bases not matched to a gene. The CDR3 has 13 residues. CDR1 and CDR2 from the germline V gene are SQVTM and ANQGSEA.

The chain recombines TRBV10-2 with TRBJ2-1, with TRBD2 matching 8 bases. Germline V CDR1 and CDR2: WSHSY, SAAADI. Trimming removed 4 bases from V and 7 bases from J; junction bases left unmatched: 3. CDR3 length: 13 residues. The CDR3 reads CASSAGLVNEQFF. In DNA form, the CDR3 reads TGCGCCAGCAGTGCGGGACTAGTAAATGAGCAGTTCTTC.

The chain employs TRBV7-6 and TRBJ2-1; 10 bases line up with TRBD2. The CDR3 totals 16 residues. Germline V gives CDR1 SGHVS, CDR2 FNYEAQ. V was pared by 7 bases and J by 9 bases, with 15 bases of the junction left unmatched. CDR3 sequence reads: CASTPLAGGLNPEQFF. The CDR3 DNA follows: TGTGCCAGCACTCCCTTAGCGGGAGGCCTTAATCCTGAGCAGTTCTTC. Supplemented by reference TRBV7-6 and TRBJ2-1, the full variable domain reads GAGVSQSPRYKVTKRGQDVALRCDPISGHVSLYWYRQALGQGPEFLTYFNYEAQQDKSGLPNDRFSAERPEGSISTLTIQRTEQRDSAMYRCASTPLAGGLNPEQFFGPGTRLTVL.

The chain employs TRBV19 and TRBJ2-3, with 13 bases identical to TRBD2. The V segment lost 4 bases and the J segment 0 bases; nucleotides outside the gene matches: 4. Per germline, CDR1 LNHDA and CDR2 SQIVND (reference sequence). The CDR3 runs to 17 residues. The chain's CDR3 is CASSRTSGRVSTDTQYF. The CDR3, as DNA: TGTGCCAGTAGTAGAACTAGCGGGAGGGTTAGCACAGATACGCAGTATTTT.

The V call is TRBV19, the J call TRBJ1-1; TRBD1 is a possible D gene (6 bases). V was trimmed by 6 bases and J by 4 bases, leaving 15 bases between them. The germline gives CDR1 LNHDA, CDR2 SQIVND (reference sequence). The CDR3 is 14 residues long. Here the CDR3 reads CASSPWTEGTEAFF. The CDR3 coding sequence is TGTGCCAGTAGCCCCTGGACAGAGGGCACTGAAGCTTTCTTT.

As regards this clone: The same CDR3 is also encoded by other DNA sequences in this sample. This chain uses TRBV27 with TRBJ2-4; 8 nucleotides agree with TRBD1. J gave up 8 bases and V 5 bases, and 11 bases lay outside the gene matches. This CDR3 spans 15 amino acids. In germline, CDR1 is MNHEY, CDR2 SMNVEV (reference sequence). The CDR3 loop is CASSPHRDRGYIQYF. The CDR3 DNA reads TGTGCCAGCAGTCCCCACCGAGACAGGGGCTACATTCAGTACTTC.

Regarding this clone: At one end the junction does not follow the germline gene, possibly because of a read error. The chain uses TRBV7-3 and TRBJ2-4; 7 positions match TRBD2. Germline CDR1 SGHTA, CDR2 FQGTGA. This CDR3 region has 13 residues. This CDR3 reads CSSSLGRDDIQYF. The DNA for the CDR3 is TGTTCCAGCAGCTTAGGGAGGGATGACATTCAGTACTTC.

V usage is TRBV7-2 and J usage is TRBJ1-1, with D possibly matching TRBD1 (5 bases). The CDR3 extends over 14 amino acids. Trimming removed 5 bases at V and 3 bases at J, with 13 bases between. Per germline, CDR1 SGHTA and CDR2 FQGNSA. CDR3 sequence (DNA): TGTGCCAGCAGCCCCCCGTGGGGGGACACTGAAGCTTTCTTT. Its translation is CASSPPWGDTEAFF.

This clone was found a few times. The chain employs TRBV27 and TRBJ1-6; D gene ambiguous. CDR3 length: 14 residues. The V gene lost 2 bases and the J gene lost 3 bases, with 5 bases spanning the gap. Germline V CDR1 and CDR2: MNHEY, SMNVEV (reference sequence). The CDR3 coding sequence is TGTGCCAGCAGTTTACAGATCTATAATTCACCCCTCCACTTT. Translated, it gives CASSLQIYNSPLHF.